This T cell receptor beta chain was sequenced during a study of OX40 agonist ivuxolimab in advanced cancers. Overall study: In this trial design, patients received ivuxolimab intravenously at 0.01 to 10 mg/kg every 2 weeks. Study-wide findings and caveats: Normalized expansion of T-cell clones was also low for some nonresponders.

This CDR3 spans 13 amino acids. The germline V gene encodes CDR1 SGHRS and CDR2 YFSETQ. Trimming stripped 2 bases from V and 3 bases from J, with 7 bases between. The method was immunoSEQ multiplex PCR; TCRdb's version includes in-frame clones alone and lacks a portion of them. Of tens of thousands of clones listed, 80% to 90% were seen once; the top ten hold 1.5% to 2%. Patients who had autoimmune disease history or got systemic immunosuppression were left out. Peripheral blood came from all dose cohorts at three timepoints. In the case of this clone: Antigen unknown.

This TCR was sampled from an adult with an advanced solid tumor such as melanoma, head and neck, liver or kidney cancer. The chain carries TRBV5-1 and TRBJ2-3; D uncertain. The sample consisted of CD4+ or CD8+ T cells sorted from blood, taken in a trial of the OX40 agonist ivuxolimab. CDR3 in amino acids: CASSFLFTDTQYF. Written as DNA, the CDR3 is TGCGCCAGCAGCTTCTTATTTACAGATACGCAGTATTTT.